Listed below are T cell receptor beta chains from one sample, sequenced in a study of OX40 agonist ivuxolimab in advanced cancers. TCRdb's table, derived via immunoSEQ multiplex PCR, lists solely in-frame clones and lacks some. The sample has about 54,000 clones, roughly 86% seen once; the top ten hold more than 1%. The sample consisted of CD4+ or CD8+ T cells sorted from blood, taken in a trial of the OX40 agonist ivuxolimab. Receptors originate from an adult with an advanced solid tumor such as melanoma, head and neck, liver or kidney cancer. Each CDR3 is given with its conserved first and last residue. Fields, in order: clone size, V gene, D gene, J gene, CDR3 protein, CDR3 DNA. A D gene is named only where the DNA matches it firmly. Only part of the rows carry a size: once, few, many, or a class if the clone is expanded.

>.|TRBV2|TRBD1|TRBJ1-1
CASSMDRANTEAFF
TGTGCCAGCAGTATGGACAGGGCGAACACTGAAGCTTTCTTT
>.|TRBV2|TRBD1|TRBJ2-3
CASRTGDTGRSNTDTQYF
TGTGCCAGTCGGACAGGGGATACTGGCAGGTCAAACACAGATACGCAGTATTTT
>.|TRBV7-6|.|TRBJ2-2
CASSLGETGELFF
TGTGCCAGCAGCTTAGGGGAGACCGGGGAGCTGTTTTTT
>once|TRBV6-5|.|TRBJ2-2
CASSSGLTGELFF
TGTGCCAGCAGTTCGGGGTTAACCGGGGAGCTGTTTTTT
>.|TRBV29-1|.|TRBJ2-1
CSVEDQGGTTYNEQFF
TGCAGCGTTGAAGATCAAGGTGGCACAACCTACAATGAGCAGTTCTTC
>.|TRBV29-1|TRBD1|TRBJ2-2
CSVRTGVSTGELFF
TGCAGCGTGAGGACAGGGGTATCCACCGGGGAGCTGTTTTTT
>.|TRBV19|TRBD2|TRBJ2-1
CASSSTTGGGDHNEQFF
TGTGCCAGTAGTTCTACTACGGGGGGAGGGGATCACAATGAGCAGTTCTTC
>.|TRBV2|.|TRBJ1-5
CASSELRNQPQHF
TGTGCCAGCAGTGAACTAAGAAATCAGCCCCAGCATTTT
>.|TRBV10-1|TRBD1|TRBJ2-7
CASMWTGKPYEQYF
TGCGCCAGCATGTGGACAGGGAAACCCTACGAGCAGTACTTC
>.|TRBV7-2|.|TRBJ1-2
CASSLDYPSSGHYGYTF
TGTGCCAGCAGCTTAGATTATCCCAGCTCCGGACACTATGGCTACACCTTC
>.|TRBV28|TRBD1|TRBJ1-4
CASSLGDRTGFEKLFF
TGTGCCAGCAGTTTAGGGGACAGGACGGGTTTTGAAAAACTGTTTTTT
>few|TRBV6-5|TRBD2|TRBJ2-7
CASSYGGGRTAHEQYF
TGTGCCAGCAGTTACGGAGGCGGGAGGACAGCCCACGAGCAGTACTTC
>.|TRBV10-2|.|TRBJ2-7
CASRRSYEPGEQYF
TGCGCCAGCAGAAGGTCCTATGAGCCGGGCGAGCAGTACTTC
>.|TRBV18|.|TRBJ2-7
CASSYGTDYEQYF
TGTGCCAGCTCATACGGGACCGACTACGAGCAGTACTTC
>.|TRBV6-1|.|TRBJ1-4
CASQGEKLFF
TGTGCCAGCCAAGGGGAAAAACTGTTTTTT
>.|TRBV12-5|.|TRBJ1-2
CASGPGRLGGGYTF
TGTGCTAGTGGTCCAGGCAGGCTGGGGGGTGGCTACACCTTC
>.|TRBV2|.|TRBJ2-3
CASTVGFTDTQYF
TGTGCCAGCACCGTGGGCTTCACAGATACGCAGTATTTT
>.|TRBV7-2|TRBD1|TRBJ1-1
CASSPQGVLAEAFF
TGTGCCAGCAGCCCCCAGGGGGTACTCGCTGAAGCTTTCTTT
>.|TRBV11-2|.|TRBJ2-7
CASSLAPQGSEQYF
TGTGCCAGCAGCTTAGCCCCACAGGGTTCCGAGCAGTACTTC
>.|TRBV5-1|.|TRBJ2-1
CASSLAQGVLNEQFF
TGCGCCAGCAGCTTGGCGCAGGGTGTCCTAAATGAGCAGTTCTTC
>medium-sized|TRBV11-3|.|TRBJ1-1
CASSLGEPGKANTEAFF
TGTGCCAGCAGCTTAGGGGAGCCAGGGAAAGCGAACACTGAAGCTTTCTTT
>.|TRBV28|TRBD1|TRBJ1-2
CASSFEGQGVLGSYGYTF
TGTGCCAGCAGTTTCGAGGGACAGGGGGTTTTAGGAAGCTATGGCTACACCTTC
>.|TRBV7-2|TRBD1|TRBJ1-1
CASSNHRGGNTEAFF
TGTGCCAGCAGCAATCACAGGGGCGGGAACACTGAAGCTTTCTTT
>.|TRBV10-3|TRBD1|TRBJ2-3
CAISGADRFSTDTQYF
TGTGCCATCAGTGGGGCGGACAGGTTTAGCACAGATACGCAGTATTTT
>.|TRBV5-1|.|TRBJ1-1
CASSDQTGINTEAFF
TGCGCCAGCAGCGACCAGACAGGTATTAACACTGAAGCTTTCTTT
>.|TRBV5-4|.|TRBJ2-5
CASSSQGGWNRQETQYF
TGTGCCAGCAGCTCCCAAGGAGGATGGAATAGACAAGAGACCCAGTACTTC
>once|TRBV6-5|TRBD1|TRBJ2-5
CASSRGQGGETQYF
TGTGCCAGCAGCCGGGGACAGGGCGGGGAGACCCAGTACTTC
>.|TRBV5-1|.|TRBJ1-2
CASSVEGRSEGGYTF
TGCGCCAGCAGTGTCGAAGGCCGCTCTGAGGGCGGCTACACCTTC
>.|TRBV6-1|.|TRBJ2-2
CASSPGVGTGELFF
TGTGCCAGCAGCCCCGGGGTCGGGACCGGGGAGCTGTTTTTT
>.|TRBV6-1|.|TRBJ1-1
CASSIAASTEAFF
TGTGCCAGCAGTATCGCAGCATCGACTGAAGCTTTCTTT
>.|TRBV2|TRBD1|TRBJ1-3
CASRVTDRGPGNTIYF
TGTGCCAGCCGGGTTACGGACAGGGGGCCTGGAAACACCATATATTTT
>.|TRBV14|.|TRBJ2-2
CASSHLRRANTGELFF
TGTGCCAGCAGCCATCTCAGGCGCGCGAACACCGGGGAGCTGTTTTTT
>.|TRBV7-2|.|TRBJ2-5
CASSLAGGDSETQYF
TGTGCCAGCAGCTTAGCTGGGGGAGACTCAGAGACCCAGTACTTC
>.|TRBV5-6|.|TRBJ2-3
CASSFTDRNTDTQYF
TGTGCCAGCAGTTTTACGGATCGTAACACAGATACGCAGTATTTT
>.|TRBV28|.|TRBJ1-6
CASRAGPLESPLHF
TGTGCCAGCAGGGCCGGCCCCCTGGAGTCACCCCTCCACTTT
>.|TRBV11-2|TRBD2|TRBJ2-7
CASSLGLAGVGYEQYF
TGTGCCAGCAGCTTAGGACTAGCGGGAGTGGGCTACGAGCAGTACTTC
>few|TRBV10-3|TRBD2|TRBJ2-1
CAISETSGARNEQFF
TGTGCCATCAGTGAGACTAGCGGGGCTCGTAATGAGCAGTTCTTC
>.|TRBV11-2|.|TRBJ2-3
CASLSRDMTQYF
TGTGCCAGCTTATCTCGAGATATGACGCAGTATTTT
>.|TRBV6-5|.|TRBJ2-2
CASTERAGELFF
TGTGCCAGCACCGAGCGGGCCGGGGAGCTGTTTTTT
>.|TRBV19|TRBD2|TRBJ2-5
CASSIGGSSGDQETQYF
TGTGCCAGTAGTATAGGGGGGTCTAGCGGAGACCAAGAGACCCAGTACTTC
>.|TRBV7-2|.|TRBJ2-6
CASSLRDGANVLTF
TGTGCCAGCAGCCTTCGCGATGGGGCCAACGTCCTGACTTTC
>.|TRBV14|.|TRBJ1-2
CASSQVKGPAYGYTF
TGTGCCAGCAGCCAAGTCAAGGGGCCTGCCTATGGCTACACCTTC
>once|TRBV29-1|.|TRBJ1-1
CSTREGKNTEAFF
TGCAGCACACGGGAGGGGAAAAACACTGAAGCTTTCTTT
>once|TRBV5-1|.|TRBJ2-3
CASSLTTFTDTQYF
TGCGCCAGCAGCTTAACTACATTCACAGATACGCAGTATTTT
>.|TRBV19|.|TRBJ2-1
CASSIGPGKGHEQFF
TGTGCCAGTAGTATAGGCCCTGGGAAGGGCCATGAGCAGTTCTTC
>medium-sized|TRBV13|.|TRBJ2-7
CASSDRFSYEQYF
TGTGCCAGCAGCGACAGGTTTTCCTACGAGCAGTACTTC
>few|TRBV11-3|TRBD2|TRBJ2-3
CASSTRGSGGTDTQYF
TGTGCCAGCAGCACTCGAGGTAGCGGGGGCACAGATACGCAGTATTTT
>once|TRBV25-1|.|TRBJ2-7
CASSDTGTYEQYF
TGTGCCAGCAGTGATACAGGGACTTACGAGCAGTACTTC
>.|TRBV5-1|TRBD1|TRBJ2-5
CASSSTTGQETQYF
TGCGCCAGCAGCTCGACGACAGGGCAAGAGACCCAGTACTTC
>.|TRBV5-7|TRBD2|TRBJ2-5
CASSLGLAGVQETQYF
TGTGCCAGCAGCTTGGGACTAGCGGGAGTTCAAGAGACCCAGTACTTC
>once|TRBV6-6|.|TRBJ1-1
CASSTGRNTEAFF
TGTGCCAGCAGTACGGGACGGAACACTGAAGCTTTCTTT
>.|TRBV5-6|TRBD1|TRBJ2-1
CASSQVPTGVDNEQFF
TGTGCCAGCAGCCAGGTCCCTACAGGGGTAGACAATGAGCAGTTCTTC
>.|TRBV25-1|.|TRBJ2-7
CASSGAGDSYEQYF
TGTGCCAGCAGTGGGGCAGGCGACTCCTACGAGCAGTACTTC
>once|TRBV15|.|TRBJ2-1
CATSGQDYNNEQFF
TGTGCCACCAGCGGCCAGGACTACAACAATGAGCAGTTCTTC
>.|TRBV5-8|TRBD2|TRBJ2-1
CASSRGSIAGGGEQFF
TGTGCCAGCAGCCGTGGCTCTATAGCGGGAGGCGGCGAGCAGTTCTTC